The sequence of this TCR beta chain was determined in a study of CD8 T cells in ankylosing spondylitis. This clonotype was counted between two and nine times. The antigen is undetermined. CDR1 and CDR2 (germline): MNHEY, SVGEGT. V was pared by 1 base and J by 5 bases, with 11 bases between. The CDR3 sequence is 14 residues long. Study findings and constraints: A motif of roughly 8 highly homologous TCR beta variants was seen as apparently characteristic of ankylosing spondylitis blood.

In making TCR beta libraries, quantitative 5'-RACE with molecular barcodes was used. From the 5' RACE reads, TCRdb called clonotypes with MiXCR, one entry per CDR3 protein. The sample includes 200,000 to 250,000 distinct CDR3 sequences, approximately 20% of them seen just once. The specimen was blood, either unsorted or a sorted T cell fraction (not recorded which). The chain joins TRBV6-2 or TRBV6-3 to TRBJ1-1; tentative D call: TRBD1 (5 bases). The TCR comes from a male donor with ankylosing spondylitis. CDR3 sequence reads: CASSYWRQGTEAFF. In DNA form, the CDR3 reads TGTGCCAGCAGTTACTGGCGTCAGGGTACTGAAGCTTTCTTT.